This T cell receptor (beta chain) was documented in a study of cytomegalovirus exposure and HLA in healthy donors. Points from the study as a whole: Cytomegalovirus association was assigned to about 150 TCR beta chains. Productive rates of about 87% or about 30% were seen for most TCR beta V segments in an earlier analysis. TCR association rates varied by HLA locus in a later analysis, with DRB1 highest and HLA-C lowest.

The CDR3 contains 16 residues. Trimming at V came to 4 bases and at J to 8 bases, leaving 6 bases not matched to a gene. Germline assignment: CDR1 SGHRS and CDR2 YFSETQ. Amplification used 60 Vbeta primers and 13 Jbeta primers. The protocol was immunoSEQ multiplex PCR, while the TCRdb copy is restricted to in-frame clones and leaves out a portion. The sample records 200,000 to 250,000 clones, roughly 84% being singletons. This clone came up a few times. Its antigen is unknown. The TCR was taken from a man aged 45-65 years in good health and CMV-seronegative. The specimen sequenced was PBMCs. The V and J genes are TRBV5-1 and TRBJ2-1; 16 nucleotides agree with TRBD2. The CDR3: CASSDGTSGREDEQFF. CDR3 nucleotide sequence: TGCGCCAGCAGCGACGGGACTAGCGGGAGGGAAGATGAGCAGTTCTTC.